This TCR beta chain emerged from a study of blood T cell repertoires in COVID-19. Whole-study context: Material from acute and convalescent COVID-19 was sourced from the United States, Italy and Spain. The analysed material was cDNA or gDNA that came from T cells, B-cell-depleted T cells, or PBMCs.

Original processing notes: By means of reference gene primer amplification, nucleated cell counts were estimated. The method was immunoSEQ multiplex PCR; TCRdb's version includes in-frame clones alone and lacks a portion of them. V, J and clone size are taken as reported in that table, and D and trimming were inferred from the DNA itself. The repertoire consists of around 94,000 clones, with around 92% occurring once and the leading ten covering about 4%. The length of the CDR3 is 16 residues. Germline CDR1 SGDLS, CDR2 YYNGEE. J lost 2 bases, V lost 2 bases, and 6 bases had no gene match. The source of this sequence is a young man with acute or convalescent COVID-19. The specimen was peripheral blood. The chain has TRBV9 and TRBJ2-3; 9 nucleotides match TRBD2. In DNA form, the CDR3 reads TGTGCCAGCAGCGTTTCAGGCGGGAGGGCCACAGATACGCAGTATTTT. Its translation: CASSVSGGRATDTQYF.